These 5 T cell receptor beta chains came from one sample sequenced in a study of OX40 agonist ivuxolimab in advanced cancers. Measured with immunoSEQ multiplex PCR; TCRdb has only the in-frame clones, and not every one. The sample shows just over 20,000 clones, about 87% of them seen only once. Sequenced material: CD4+ or CD8+ T cells sorted from blood, taken in a trial of the OX40 agonist ivuxolimab. These receptors all stem from an adult with an advanced solid tumor such as melanoma, head and neck, liver or kidney cancer.

The J gene is TRBJ2-2, the V gene TRBV6-1, with 10 nucleotides matching TRBD1. The CDR3 covers 15 residues. J lost 4 bases, V lost 5 bases, and 4 bases had no gene match. CDR1 MNHNS and CDR2 SASEGT come from the germline V gene. CDR3 bases: TGTGCCAGCAGTATGGGACAGGGGATCACCGGGGAGCTGTTTTTT. It encodes CASSMGQGITGELFF.

The chain joins TRBV27 to TRBJ2-2; possible D gene TRBD1, 6 bases. Germline values: CDR1 MNHEY, CDR2 SMNVEV (reference sequence). V lost 9 bases to trimming and J lost 3 bases, with 11 bases between them. CDR3 length: 13 residues. The CDR3 DNA reads TGTGCCAGTTATAACAGGGACACCGGGGAGCTGTTTTTT. Protein product: CASYNRDTGELFF.

V and J are TRBV10-2 and TRBJ2-1; TRBD2 agrees at 8 bases. This CDR3 contains 15 residues. Trimming took 4 bases from V and 0 from J; bases not matched to a gene: 2. The germline V gene has CDR1 WSHSY and CDR2 SAAADI. The CDR3 DNA follows: TGCGCCAGCAGTGTAGCGGGGAGCTCCTACAATGAGCAGTTCTTC. Translation: CASSVAGSSYNEQFF.

The rearrangement uses TRBV27 and TRBJ1-1, with D hard to call. The length of the CDR3 is 21 residues. Germline values: CDR1 MNHEY, CDR2 SMNVEV (reference sequence). Between the trimmed V and J ends, which lost 1 base and 0 bases, there was a span of 27 bases. The CDR3 reads CASSLYAAVVHTSVMNTEAFF. In DNA, the CDR3 is TGTGCCAGCAGTTTATATGCGGCCGTCGTTCATACTTCTGTTATGAACACTGAAGCTTTCTTT.

V usage is TRBV7-6 and J usage is TRBJ2-7; TRBD2 matches at 12 bases. The V gene's germline CDR1 is SGHVS and CDR2 FNYEAQ. The trim removed 4 bases at V and 3 bases at J, leaving 4 bases unmatched. This CDR3 contains 15 residues. Here the CDR3 reads CASSSGLAGSYEQYF. CDR3 nucleotide sequence: TGTGCCAGCAGCTCCGGACTAGCGGGGAGCTACGAGCAGTACTTC.